Below, one T cell receptor beta chain is given with its context. Its target is not known. Only in-frame clones appear in the TCRdb table, and some are missing; sequencing was by immunoSEQ multiplex PCR. The profile covers approximately 150,000 clones, with around nine tenths appearing a single time and roughly 1.7% taken by the ten largest. This sample is part of a study of T cell responses to AZD1222 COVID-19 vaccine. The study's findings and limits: Spike-specific TCR breadth rose after two AZD1222 doses, and depth rose as well. Donors in the cohort were predominantly white British and more often female, and clonal diversity was possibly underestimated.

CDR3 size: 16 residues. The V and J ends lost 5 bases and 0 bases respectively, with 16 bases between them. The germline CDR1 and CDR2 sequences are SGHTA and FQGNSA. Pooled together were second doses at about 4 or about 12 weeks. The chain recombines TRBV7-2 with TRBJ1-2; D call uncertain. Sequences were derived from peripheral blood, sampled 28 days after the second AZD1222 dose. The sequence came from an adult who received the AZD1222 COVID-19 vaccine. The CDR3 bases are TGTGCCAGCAGCCTAAGCTCAAGTACAGCTAACTATGGCTACACCTTC. It codes for CASSLSSSTANYGYTF.